A selection of T cell receptor beta chains follows, all from one sample in a study of cytomegalovirus exposure and HLA in healthy donors. Sequencing was performed with immunoSEQ multiplex PCR; in TCRdb, only in-frame clones are kept and a portion is missing. This sample yields about 140,000 clones, of which 75% to 90% are seen a single time; less than 1.5% belongs to the top ten. Sample: PBMCs. Receptors originate from a female donor in good health and CMV-seronegative. Each CDR3 is given with its conserved first and last residue. Part of the rows lack a size; the others show once, few, many or a class for expanded clones.

abundance | j_gene | v_gene | CDR3aa
once | TRBJ1-4 | TRBV6-6 | CASSLGQIRDEKLFF
. | TRBJ1-5 | TRBV18 | CASSPGGSNQPQHF
. | TRBJ1-1 | TRBV7-9 | CASSLRTGLGTEAFF
. | TRBJ1-2 | TRBV5-4 | CASSPPGQAFYGYTF
. | TRBJ1-5 | TRBV4-2 | CASSQDRTGFNQPQHF
. | TRBJ2-7 | TRBV10-1 | CASSVADNYEQYF
. | TRBJ2-1 | TRBV6-6 | CASSPRLAGNNEQFF
. | TRBJ2-2 | TRBV30 | CAWSPGRGRGELFF
. | TRBJ2-2 | TRBV29-1 | CSVEQGNTGELFF
. | TRBJ1-5 | TRBV10-3 | CAISESGQGGQPQHF